What follows are 4 T cell receptor beta chains derived from one specimen sequenced in a study of cytomegalovirus exposure and HLA in healthy donors. In the PCR, 60 Vbeta and 13 Jbeta primers were used. Measured with immunoSEQ multiplex PCR; TCRdb has only the in-frame clones, and not every one. The data contain 100,000 or so clones, over 75% of them singletons. The sequenced sample was PBMCs. Receptors were obtained from a middle-aged man in good health and CMV-seropositive.

This clone came up once. V usage is TRBV6-4 and J usage is TRBJ1-2; D gene unclear. The length of the CDR3 is 14 residues. From germline, CDR1 is MRHNA and CDR2 SNTAGT. The V end lost 0 bases, the J end lost 7 bases, and 12 bases lay between the germline ends. The CDR3 protein is CASSDSYSSSGYTF. CDR3 DNA sequence: TGTGCCAGCAGTGACTCTTACAGTTCGAGTGGCTACACCTTC.

The V gene is TRBV9, the J gene TRBJ2-7, with D possibly TRBD2 on 6 matching bases. The CDR3 runs 16 residues. CDR1 is SGDLS and CDR2 is YYNGEE in the germline V gene. The V gene lost 4 bases and the J gene lost 2 bases, with 19 bases spanning the gap. CDR3 coding DNA: TGTGCCAGCAGCTCTAGCCTTACTAGCTTAACCTACGAGCAGTACTTC. The encoded protein is CASSSSLTSLTYEQYF.

The chain employs TRBV5-1 and TRBJ1-5, with TRBD1 matching over 10 bases. Per germline, CDR1 SGHRS and CDR2 YFSETQ. Germline trimming cut 5 bases from V and 9 bases from J; bases unmatched to any gene: 11. The CDR3 sequence is 15 residues long. CDR3 in DNA: TGCGCCAGCAGTCCGGACAGGGGGGGAGGTCCGCCCCAGCATTTT. Its protein product is CASSPDRGGGPPQHF.

The chain carries TRBV6-5 and TRBJ1-6; tentative D call: TRBD1 (5 bases). Trimming shortened V by 5 bases and J by 6 bases, and 14 bases separated the two germline ends. From germline, CDR1 is MNHEY and CDR2 SVGAGI. CDR3 size: 15 residues. The CDR3 DNA reads TGTGCCAGCAGTCTCTCGACAGCTAGTAATTCACCCCTCCACTTT. This encodes CASSLSTASNSPLHF.